This TCR beta chain comes out of a study of shared clonotypes between healthy human individuals. About the research overall: Donors had three CD4 naive, three CD4 memory, two CD8 naive and one CD8 memory plate apiece.

Germline assignment: CDR1 SGHRS and CDR2 YFSETQ. Trimming removed 3 bases from V and 2 bases from J; junction bases left unmatched: 7. The CDR3 has 15 residues. This clone showed up just once. Data came from immunoSEQ multiplex PCR; TCRdb stores just in-frame clones and leaves some out. The sample yields 2 million to 3 million clones, roughly 93% seen once. The source material was naive CD4+ T cells from PBMCs. Specified subset: CD45RA+ positively selected. This chain joins TRBV5-1 and TRBJ2-7; TRBD1 matches 8 bases. The TCR originated in a young man in good health. Some clones in this sample may be carry-over from other donors' samples. The CDR3 is CASSSTQGATYEQYF. The CDR3 DNA reads as TGCGCCAGCAGCTCAACTCAGGGGGCCACCTACGAGCAGTACTTC.